Presented here are 4 T cell receptor beta chains from one specimen sequenced in a study of blood T cells in healthy people across ages. Primed by a sample-barcoded 5' primer and a J-beta primer mix, a second PCR proceeded for about 7 to 11 cycles. TCRdb re-called the 5' RACE reads with MiXCR, one entry per CDR3 protein. The sample shows about 680,000 distinct CDR3 sequences, approximately 50% of them seen only once. The sample comprised blood. The receptors shown here come from a woman aged 55-75 years in good health.

The V and J genes are TRBV20-1 and TRBJ2-4; tentatively, D is TRBD1 (6 bases). V lost 3 bases and J 0 bases, leaving 12 bases between the germline ends. The CDR3 extends over 15 amino acids. CDR1 DFQATT and CDR2 SNEGSKA come from the germline V gene (reference sequence). This CDR3 is CSARGAALAKNIQYF. DNA for the CDR3: TGCAGTGCTAGGGGGGCGGCCCTAGCCAAAAACATTCAGTACTTC.

The chain has TRBV5-1 and TRBJ1-6, with TRBD1 matching over 8 bases. Germline CDR1 reads SGHRS; CDR2 reads YFSETQ. This CDR3 comprises 16 residues. The trim removed 0 bases at V and 7 bases at J, leaving 6 bases unmatched. CDR3 DNA sequence: TGCGCCAGCAGCTTGGACTACCGGGACAGGAATTCACCCCTCCACTTT. This codes for CASSLDYRDRNSPLHF.

The V and J genes are TRBV27 and TRBJ2-7; D is ambiguous. The CDR3 loop spans 14 amino acids. Trimming took off 1 base at V and 4 bases at J, with 11 bases between the two ends. Germline V gene sequence: CDR1 MNHEY, CDR2 SMNVEV (reference sequence). The DNA for the CDR3 is TGTGCCAGCAGTTTATACCCCTCCTCTTACGAGCAGTACTTC. Its protein is CASSLYPSSYEQYF.

The chain employs TRBV28 and TRBJ2-1; D perhaps matches TRBD2 (5 bases). The CDR3 sequence is 12 residues long. V was trimmed by 6 bases and J by 9 bases, leaving 12 bases between them. CDR1 and CDR2 (germline): MDHEN, SYDVKM. The CDR3 nucleotides read TGTGCCAGCAGCCGTGCCCGGGGTGAGCAGTTCTTC. It specifies CASSRARGEQFF.